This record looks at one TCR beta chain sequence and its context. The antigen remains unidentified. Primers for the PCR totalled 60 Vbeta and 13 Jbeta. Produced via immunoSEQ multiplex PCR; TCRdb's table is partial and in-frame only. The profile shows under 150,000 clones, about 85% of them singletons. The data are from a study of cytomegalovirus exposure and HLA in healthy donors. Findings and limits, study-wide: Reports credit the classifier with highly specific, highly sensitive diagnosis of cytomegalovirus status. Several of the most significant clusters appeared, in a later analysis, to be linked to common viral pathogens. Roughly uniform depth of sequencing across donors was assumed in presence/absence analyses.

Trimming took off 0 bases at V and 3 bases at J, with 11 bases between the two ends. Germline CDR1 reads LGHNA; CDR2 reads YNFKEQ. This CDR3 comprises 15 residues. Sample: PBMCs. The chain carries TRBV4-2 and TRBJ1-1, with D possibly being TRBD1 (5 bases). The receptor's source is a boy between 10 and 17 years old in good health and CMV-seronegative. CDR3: CASSQDREGHTEAFF. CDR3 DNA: TGTGCCAGCAGCCAAGACAGGGAAGGGCACACTGAAGCTTTCTTT.